This T cell receptor beta chain was retrieved from a study of T-cell memory formation after mild COVID-19. Overall study: Clusters of TCRs were largely donor specific. Points from the study as a whole: Memory sampled before infection contained some responding clones, suggesting cross-reactive memory joined.

CDR1 and CDR2 from the germline V gene are LGHNA and YNFKEQ. The V end lost 0 bases, the J end lost 12 bases, and 9 bases lay between the germline ends. The CDR3 is made up of 12 amino acids. This clonotype was seen a handful of times. No antigen is known for it. The 5'RACE method, run with constant-segment primers, produced TCR alpha and TCR beta cDNA libraries (carrying sample barcodes and UMIs). Via MiXCR, TCRdb re-called the 5' RACE reads, giving one row per CDR3 protein. This table holds roughly 450,000 distinct CDR3 sequences, around a sixth found once. This sequence originates from an adult woman who had mild COVID-19 (a few samples of this study predate the infection). Cell type and time point are not known. The sequenced material came from PBMCs or a T cell subset sorted from them (not recorded which). This chain uses TRBV4-2 with TRBJ2-1, with D perhaps matching TRBD2 (6 bases). DNA of the CDR3: TGTGCCAGCAGCCAAGATAAGGGAGGGCAGTTCTTC. Amino acids: CASSQDKGGQFF.